Following are 4 T cell receptor beta chains from one sample sequenced in a study of siplizumab effects on memory and regulatory T cells. The repertoire was sequenced with immunoSEQ multiplex PCR; TCRdb's copy has only in-frame clones and lacks some. The data show some 97,000 clones, roughly 93% seen once. The sample consisted of non-Treg CD4+ T cells sorted from blood. These receptors were collected from a human donor in good health.

The chain combines TRBV7-3 with TRBJ1-6; D might be TRBD1 (5 bases). Germline V gene lookup returns CDR1 SGHTA and CDR2 FQGTGA. The CDR3 length is 13 residues. V dropped 1 base and J dropped 13 bases, with 11 bases sitting between them. DNA of the CDR3: TGTGCCAGCAGCTTAAATTTGCGGGGGCCCCTCCACTTT. It specifies CASSLNLRGPLHF. The full variable domain, with the rest looked up from reference TRBV7-3 and TRBJ1-6, is GAGVSQTPSNKVTEKGKYVELRCDPISGHTALYWYRQSLGQGPEFLIYFQGTGAADDSGLPNDRFFAVRPEGSVSTLKIQRTERGDSAVYLCASSLNLRGPLHFGNGTRLTVT.

CDR3 sequence reads: CASSTQGSPGTF. In DNA, the CDR3 is TGTGCCAGCTCAACCCAGGGTTCCCCTGGGACTTTC. This chain links TRBV18 with TRBJ2-6, with a weak D call TRBD1 (5 bases). This CDR3 contains 12 residues. V was clipped by 5 bases and J by 18 bases, with 17 bases between them. Germline V lookup: CDR1 KGHSH, CDR2 LQKENI.

V gene TRBV28 combines with J gene TRBJ2-5; possibly TRBD1 for D (6 bases). Looked up from germline, CDR1 is MDHEN and CDR2 is SYDVKM. The CDR3 sequence is 14 residues long. V was shortened by 2 bases and J by 5 bases, with 12 bases between the two germline ends. The CDR3 protein is CASSLIRGRETQYF. CDR3 nucleotides: TGTGCCAGCAGTTTAATCAGGGGTCGGGAGACCCAGTACTTC.

This clone has just one count. The rearrangement joins TRBV27 to TRBJ2-5, with D perhaps TRBD1 (8 bases). This CDR3 contains 15 residues. Germline loops: CDR1 MNHEY, CDR2 SMNVEV (reference sequence). V was cut by 7 bases and J by 5 bases, with 20 bases left in between. In DNA, the CDR3 is TGTGCCAGCACTCGTATCGGACAGGGAGGGGAGACCCAGTACTTC. Residues: CASTRIGQGGETQYF.